A single sample gave rise to the 8 T cell receptor beta chains below, sequenced in a study of T-cell reconstitution after alpha-beta-depleted transplantation in children. Unique molecular identifiers featured in how the TCRbeta library was prepared. TCRdb analysed the PCR reads with MiXCR anew, one entry per CDR3 protein. The sample holds around 450,000 distinct CDR3 sequences; around two fifths are singletons and the top ten take roughly a quarter. The sequencing used PBMCs, collected before TCRalphabeta/CD19-depleted stem cell transplant. All receptors come from a girl aged 2 to 10 with aplastic anemia, due to receive a stem cell transplant.

There are a few counts of this clonotype. The chain joins TRBV20-1 to TRBJ2-5, with D possibly being TRBD1 or TRBD2 (6 bases each). The germline V gene encodes CDR1 DFQATT and CDR2 SNEGSKA (reference sequence). The V and J ends lost 2 bases and 0 bases respectively, with 13 bases between them. The CDR3 covers 15 residues. The CDR3 protein is CSARRGGNDQETQYF. CDR3 nucleotide sequence: TGCAGTGCTAGACGAGGGGGGAACGACCAAGAGACCCAGTACTTC.

This clonotype was seen repeatedly, ten times or more. The chain joins TRBV12-5 to TRBJ2-7, with 7 bases aligning to TRBD2. The J segment lost 2 bases and the V segment lost 1 base, leaving 5 bases of the junction unmatched. Germline V gene data show CDR1 as LGHNT and CDR2 as FRNRAP. The CDR3 runs 15 residues. The CDR3 nucleotides read TGTGCTAGTGGTTTGGGGCTAGCGGAGACCTACGAGCAGTACTTC. Its translation: CASGLGLAETYEQYF.

Details on this clonotype: Possible read error: a much larger clone is one base away. This rearrangement joins TRBV12-3 or TRBV12-4 to TRBJ2-2, with a possible D match to TRBD1 (6 bases). The V end was cut by 5 bases, the J end by 4 bases, with 8 bases between. This CDR3 has 13 amino acids. CDR3 sequence (DNA): TGTGCCAGCAGTGAGGGGGTCACCGGGGAGCTGTTTTTT. As protein: CASSEGVTGELFF.

The chain recombines TRBV28 with TRBJ1-2; TRBD1 agrees at 7 bases. CDR3 length: 13 residues. Germline values: CDR1 MDHEN, CDR2 SYDVKM. Losses at the gene ends were 6 bases for V and 4 bases for J; bases not matched to a gene: 5. CDR3 amino acids: CASSVDRVYGYTF. The CDR3 DNA reads TGTGCCAGCAGCGTAGACAGGGTCTATGGCTACACCTTC.

This rearrangement joins TRBV30 to TRBJ2-4; a possible D gene is TRBD2 (5 bases). The CDR3 totals 14 residues. Germline V gene sequence: CDR1 GTSNPN, CDR2 SVGIG (reference sequence). The V gene lost 2 bases and the J gene lost 5 bases, with 13 bases spanning the gap. The DNA for the CDR3 is TGTGCCTGGAGTACAACTAGGTTGCAAAACATTCAGTACTTC. Protein sequence: CAWSTTRLQNIQYF.

This CDR3 is CASNQRDDSSYNEQFF. CDR3 bases: TGTGCCAGCAATCAGCGGGACGATAGCTCCTACAATGAGCAGTTCTTC. The rearrangement links TRBV6-2 or TRBV6-3 to TRBJ2-1, with TRBD2 matching over 7 bases. Germline V CDR1 and CDR2: MNHEY, SVGEGT. The CDR3 is 16 amino acids. Unmatched junction bases numbered 9, after V lost 7 bases and J lost 0 bases.

This clonotype was picked up many times. The V gene is TRBV20-1, the J gene TRBJ2-4; 11 bases line up with TRBD2. This CDR3 spans 15 amino acids. In germline, CDR1 is DFQATT, CDR2 SNEGSKA (reference sequence). After removal of 6 bases from V and 3 bases from J, the junction contained 7 bases not matched to a gene. CDR3 sequence reads: CSALLAGGGKNIQYF. The CDR3 nucleotides are TGCAGTGCCCTTCTAGCGGGAGGAGGCAAAAACATTCAGTACTTC.

The chain combines TRBV18 with TRBJ2-2, with D unresolved. Trimming left V 6 bases short and J 4 bases short, with 9 bases between. Germline V gene sequence: CDR1 KGHSH, CDR2 LQKENI. This CDR3 comprises 13 residues. The CDR3 protein is CASSASGTGELFF. DNA of the CDR3: TGTGCCAGCTCCGCGTCGGGCACCGGGGAGCTGTTTTTT.